The 20 T cell receptor beta chains reported below all come from one sample, sequenced in a study of response to subunit inactivated influenza vaccine. TCRdb processed the RT-PCR reads anew with MiXCR; each CDR3 protein has one entry. The repertoire holds hundreds of thousands of distinct CDR3 sequences, with around a sixth as singletons. The starting material was PBMCs from blood, obtained about 13 days after vaccination. These receptors were collected from a man aged 50-59 years who received an inactivated influenza vaccine.

For this clonotype: At one end the junction does not follow the germline gene, possibly because of a read error. The V and J genes are TRBV4-3 and TRBJ2-5; D gene unclear. The germline gives CDR1 LGHNA, CDR2 YSLEER. The CDR3 runs to 13 residues. This chain's CDR3 is CASSQAPRETQYF. The CDR3 DNA sequence: TGTGCCAGCAGCCAAGCTCCCAGGGAGACCCAGTACTTC.

This clonotype was counted a few times. The chain is built from TRBV20-1 and TRBJ1-1; TRBD1 matches at 10 bases. CDR1 DFQATT and CDR2 SNEGSKA come from the germline V gene (reference sequence). J lost 3 bases, V lost 6 bases, and 4 bases had no gene match. The length of the CDR3 is 13 residues. The CDR3 DNA reads as TGCAGTGCCTCCGGACAGGGGGACACTGAAGCTTTCTTT. Protein sequence: CSASGQGDTEAFF.

There are a few counts of this clonotype. The chain employs TRBV6-2 or TRBV6-3 and TRBJ2-1; no clear D gene. Trimming cost V 7 bases and J 4 bases, with 11 bases left between them. Germline V gene sequence: CDR1 MNHEY, CDR2 SVGEGT. This CDR3 is 13 amino acids long. The CDR3 coding sequence is TGTGCCAGCAACCTGCGACCTTACAATGAGCAGTTCTTC. It yields the protein CASNLRPYNEQFF.

The chain has TRBV6-2 or TRBV6-3 and TRBJ2-4; 9 nucleotides agree with TRBD1. Germline values: CDR1 MNHEY, CDR2 SVGEGT. V shed 5 bases, J shed 7 bases, and the junction held 12 bases outside the gene matches. This CDR3 comprises 16 residues. The CDR3 protein is CASSNTRDRVSNIQYF. The CDR3 DNA is TGTGCCAGCAGTAACACCCGGGACAGGGTATCGAACATTCAGTACTTC.

This clonotype was picked up a small number of times. V gene TRBV5-1 combines with J gene TRBJ2-5; maybe TRBD1 (6 bases). V gave up 3 bases and J gave up 4 bases, with 22 bases separating them. The germline V gene has CDR1 SGHRS and CDR2 YFSETQ. This CDR3 spans 17 amino acids. The CDR3 region is CASSSLQGAILGETQYF. The DNA of the CDR3 is TGCGCCAGCAGCTCGTTACAGGGTGCGATTCTAGGAGAGACCCAGTACTTC.

This chain connects TRBV18 to TRBJ1-2, with 7 bases aligning to TRBD1. CDR1 and CDR2 (germline): KGHSH, LQKENI. The CDR3 is 14 amino acids. With 2 bases clipped from V and 10 bases from J, the junction kept 10 bases outside the gene matches. This CDR3 is CASSPSTGTFDYTF. CDR3 bases: TGTGCCAGCTCACCATCGACAGGGACCTTTGACTACACCTTC. Together with reference TRBV18 and TRBJ1-2, the CDR3 gives the full variable domain: NAGVMQNPRHLVRRRGQEARLRCSPMKGHSHVYWYRQLPEEGLKFMVYLQKENIIDESGMPKERFSAEFPKEGPSILRIQQVVRGDSAAYFCASSPSTGTFDYTFGSGTRLTVV.

A few counts support this clonotype. This chain connects TRBV29-1 to TRBJ2-7, with 8 nucleotides matching TRBD1. With V trimmed by 0 bases and J by 2 bases, 9 bases remained unmatched. The germline CDR1 and CDR2 sequences are SQVTM and ANQGSEA. The CDR3 is 16 residues long. This chain's CDR3 is CSVEDRRTGNTYEQYF. The CDR3 DNA is TGCAGCGTTGAAGATCGGAGGACAGGGAATACCTACGAGCAGTACTTC.

This clonotype has a count of ten or more. The rearrangement joins TRBV5-1 to TRBJ2-7, with 11 bases that match TRBD2. The CDR3 spans 14 residues. Trimming cost V 0 bases and J 8 bases; bases outside gene matches: 4. The germline CDR1 and CDR2 sequences are SGHRS and YFSETQ. The CDR3 reads CASSLAGTSGKQYF. The DNA for the CDR3 is TGCGCCAGCAGCTTGGCCGGGACTAGCGGAAAGCAGTACTTC.

This clonotype was seen only a few times. The CDR3 protein is CASSSKRQGPTEAFF. DNA of the CDR3: TGTGCCAGCAGCTCCAAACGACAGGGTCCCACTGAAGCTTTCTTT. The chain recombines TRBV7-2 with TRBJ1-1; TRBD1 aligns across 7 bases. Germline V lookup: CDR1 SGHTA, CDR2 FQGNSA. The CDR3 contains 15 residues. V lost 4 bases, J lost 4 bases, and 9 bases stayed unmatched.

The rearrangement uses TRBV7-2 and TRBJ1-4; TRBD1 matches at 7 bases. V shed 5 bases and J 3 bases; nucleotides not matched to a gene: 3. The germline V gene encodes CDR1 SGHTA and CDR2 FQGNSA. CDR3 length: 14 residues. The CDR3 loop reads CASSPQGSNEKLFF. The CDR3 region has the DNA TGTGCCAGCAGCCCACAGGGGTCTAATGAAAAACTGTTTTTT.

The chain recombines TRBV6-1 with TRBJ2-7; 8 bases map to TRBD1. From germline, CDR1 is MNHNS and CDR2 SASEGT. The V segment lost 6 bases and the J segment 9 bases; nucleotides outside the gene matches: 19. The CDR3 runs 16 residues. Written as DNA, the CDR3 is TGTGCCAGCAGCCCTATCCCGCAGGGGGCGAGTAATGGGCAGTACTTC. Protein product: CASSPIPQGASNGQYF.

This clonotype was seen a few times. The chain is built from TRBV4-1 and TRBJ2-1, with D perhaps TRBD2 (6 bases). Germline V gene lookup returns CDR1 MGHRA and CDR2 YSYEKL. The CDR3 is made up of 15 amino acids. Trimming left V 7 bases short and J 6 bases short, with 19 bases between. The CDR3 DNA is TGCGCCAGCACGCCGGGCGGGGTCAATACCAATGAGCAGTTCTTC. Translated, it gives CASTPGGVNTNEQFF.

This clonotype has a handful of counts. The chain joins TRBV7-8 to TRBJ1-4; 10 nucleotides align to TRBD1. V lost 2 bases and J lost 7; bases outside the gene matches: 4. The CDR3 spans 15 residues. CDR1 and CDR2 from the germline V gene are SGHVS and FQNEAQ. The CDR3 DNA follows: TGTGCCAGCAGCTTATTCGGGACAGGGGCTGAAAAACTGTTTTTT. Translation: CASSLFGTGAEKLFF.

The gene calls are TRBV10-3 and TRBJ2-1; 7 positions agree with TRBD1. Per germline, CDR1 ENHRY and CDR2 SYGVKD. V shed 4 bases, J shed 1 base, and the junction held 4 bases outside the gene matches. The CDR3 has 15 residues. The chain's CDR3 is CAISADRVSYNEQFF. CDR3 nucleotide sequence: TGTGCCATCAGTGCCGACAGGGTTTCCTACAATGAGCAGTTCTTC.

The V and J genes are TRBV29-1 and TRBJ2-3; D call uncertain. The CDR3 covers 13 residues. Germline V gene lookup returns CDR1 SQVTM and CDR2 ANQGSEA. Trimming left V 1 base short and J 2 bases short, with 7 bases between. The chain's CDR3 is CSVEATSTDTQYF. The DNA for the CDR3 is TGCAGCGTTGAAGCTACTTCCACAGATACGCAGTATTTT.

J is TRBJ2-7 and V is TRBV18, with 7 bases that match TRBD2. Germline V gene lookup returns CDR1 KGHSH and CDR2 LQKENI. Trimming removed 4 bases from V and 5 bases from J; junction bases left unmatched: 2. The CDR3 has 12 amino acids. The CDR3 spells CASSRGGHEQYF. DNA for the CDR3: TGTGCCAGCTCACGGGGAGGGCACGAGCAGTACTTC.

J is TRBJ1-5 and V is TRBV20-1; TRBD1 is a possible D gene (6 bases). The germline gives CDR1 DFQATT, CDR2 SNEGSKA (reference sequence). The CDR3 is 13 amino acids. V was clipped by 7 bases and J by 3 bases, with 13 bases between them. CDR3 DNA sequence: TGCAGTGGGTCCAGGGGACCCAATCAGCCCCAGCATTTT. It codes for CSGSRGPNQPQHF.

The chain links TRBV10-3 to TRBJ2-3, with 9 bases identical to TRBD2. The junction had 7 bases not matched to a gene; V was cut back by 3 bases and J by 3 bases. The V gene's germline CDR1 is ENHRY and CDR2 SYGVKD. The CDR3 is made up of 16 amino acids. The CDR3 loop is CAISDRREGLTDTQYF. CDR3 coding DNA: TGTGCCATCAGTGATAGGCGGGAGGGCCTAACAGATACGCAGTATTTT.

This chain connects TRBV18 to TRBJ2-7; 7 bases line up with TRBD2. The CDR3 runs 14 residues. Germline V gene lookup returns CDR1 KGHSH and CDR2 LQKENI. The ends lost 3 bases at V and 3 bases at J; junction bases unmatched: 5. CDR3 sequence reads: CASSPETGGYEQYF. For the CDR3, the DNA is TGTGCCAGCTCACCCGAAACGGGGGGCTACGAGCAGTACTTC. The complete variable domain, with remaining parts taken from reference TRBV18 and TRBJ2-7, reads NAGVMQNPRHLVRRRGQEARLRCSPMKGHSHVYWYRQLPEEGLKFMVYLQKENIIDESGMPKERFSAEFPKEGPSILRIQQVVRGDSAAYFCASSPETGGYEQYFGPGTRLTVT.

This clonotype was picked up a small number of times. J is TRBJ2-3 and V is TRBV2; 7 nucleotides align to TRBD2. Germline values: CDR1 SNHLY, CDR2 FYNNEI. Trimming cost V 8 bases and J 1 base; bases outside gene matches: 6. This CDR3 has 14 amino acids. CDR3 protein: CASRFAGGTDTQYF. The CDR3 DNA is TGTGCCAGCCGTTTTGCGGGGGGCACAGATACGCAGTATTTT.